This entry lists 19 T cell receptor beta chains sequenced from one sample in a study of T cells in narcolepsy. Sequenced by immunoSEQ multiplex PCR; TCRdb stores in-frame clones only, minus some. This sample has about 17,000 clones, with under 90% found just once. The sequencing sample was made of memory (CD45RA-) CD4+ T cells from blood. The receptors come from a human donor in good health.

V usage is TRBV6-5 and J usage is TRBJ1-4; D perhaps matches TRBD1 (5 bases). This CDR3 is built from 14 residues. V shed 1 base and J shed 8 bases, with 11 bases lying between them. Germline CDR1 MNHEY, CDR2 SVGAGI. The chain's CDR3 is CASSYLNNREKLFF. The CDR3 bases are TGTGCCAGCAGTTACTTGAATAACAGGGAAAAACTGTTTTTT.

J is TRBJ1-2 and V is TRBV18; D gene ambiguous. Per the germline V gene, CDR1 is KGHSH and CDR2 is LQKENI. V was trimmed by 3 bases and J by 0 bases, leaving 11 bases between them. The CDR3 runs to 15 residues. The CDR3 region is CASSPSANPNYGYTF. The CDR3 DNA reads as TGTGCCAGCTCACCGTCGGCGAACCCTAACTATGGCTACACCTTC.

This clone has more than one count but fewer than ten. This chain uses TRBV6-5 with TRBJ1-5, with D maybe TRBD1 (5 bases). V was trimmed by 6 bases and J by 0 bases, leaving 9 bases between them. Germline CDR1 reads MNHEY; CDR2 reads SVGAGI. The CDR3 has 14 residues. The CDR3 DNA sequence: TGTGCCAGCAGAGAGGGGCTTAGCAATCAGCCCCAGCATTTT. Residues: CASREGLSNQPQHF.

This clone has a single count. The chain joins TRBV6-1 to TRBJ1-1; possibly TRBD1 for D (5 bases). The CDR3 extends over 13 amino acids. Germline values: CDR1 MNHNS, CDR2 SASEGT. The V end was cut by 6 bases, the J end by 5 bases, with 13 bases between. DNA of the CDR3: TGTGCCAGCAGCCTGGCAGGGATAACTGAAGCTTTCTTT. This codes for CASSLAGITEAFF.

V and J are TRBV28 and TRBJ2-1; D gene uncertain. Trimming shortened V by 5 bases and J by 9 bases, and 14 bases separated the two germline ends. The CDR3 has 13 residues. CDR1 is MDHEN and CDR2 is SYDVKM in the germline V gene. Here the CDR3 DNA reads TGTGCCAGCAGTCCCCCCCAGACCGGTGAGCAGTTCTTC. Translated, it gives CASSPPQTGEQFF.

This chain uses TRBV9 with TRBJ1-1, with unresolved D. V was clipped by 2 bases and J by 7 bases, with 12 bases between them. The CDR3 spans 13 residues. Germline V gives CDR1 SGDLS, CDR2 YYNGEE. CDR3 sequence: CASSVGLEGEAFF. The CDR3 DNA sequence: TGTGCCAGCAGCGTTGGACTGGAGGGTGAAGCTTTCTTT.

J is TRBJ2-7 and V is TRBV2; 7 bases align to TRBD2. From germline, CDR1 is SNHLY and CDR2 FYNNEI. This CDR3 is built from 20 residues. J lost 0 bases, V lost 7 bases, and 24 bases had no gene match. The CDR3, as DNA: TGTGCCAGCACAAAACTTCAAGCGGGACGCTTGAGAGGAGGCTCCTACGAGCAGTACTTC. Its protein product is CASTKLQAGRLRGGSYEQYF.

The gene calls are TRBV21-1 and TRBJ1-3. TRBV21-1 is shown as a pseudogene. This CDR3 has 17 amino acids. The CDR3 coding sequence is TGTGCCAGCAGCAAATGCGGTCTGTTAAACTCTGGAAACACCATATATTTT. It translates to CASSKCGLLNSGNTIYF.

The chain carries TRBV5-4 and TRBJ2-3; possibly TRBD2 for D (7 bases). V lost 4 bases and J 0 bases, leaving 12 bases between the germline ends. This CDR3 spans 15 amino acids. CDR1 and CDR2 from the germline V gene are SGHNT and YYREEE (reference sequence). The CDR3 spells CASSPRGASTDTQYF. The CDR3, as DNA: TGTGCCAGCAGCCCTCGGGGGGCTAGCACAGATACGCAGTATTTT. The full variable domain, in which reference TRBV5-4 and TRBJ2-3 provide the parts outside the CDR3, is ETGVTQSPTHLIKTRGQQVTLRCSSQSGHNTVSWYQQALGQGPQFIFQYYREEENGRGNFPPRFSGLQFPNYSSELNVNALELDDSALYLCASSPRGASTDTQYFGPGTRLTVL.

The J gene is TRBJ1-3, the V gene TRBV5-5; D is undetermined. The CDR3 has 19 amino acids. Per germline, CDR1 SGHKS and CDR2 YYEKEE (reference sequence). Trimming left V 4 bases short and J 0 bases short, with 23 bases between. In DNA, the CDR3 is TGTGCCAGCAGCCCGGCAGGTATATTGGAGCTGCGCTCTGGAAACACCATATATTTT. This sequence encodes CASSPAGILELRSGNTIYF.

The V and J genes are TRBV5-1 and TRBJ1-6; D gene unclear. The V end lost 2 bases, the J end lost 7 bases, and 10 bases lay between the germline ends. Germline V gene sequence: CDR1 SGHRS, CDR2 YFSETQ. This CDR3 has 14 amino acids. The CDR3 DNA sequence: TGCGCCAGCAGCTTAAAGATGTCAAATTCACCCCTCCACTTT. It translates to CASSLKMSNSPLHF.

Remarks on this clone: A read error may produce the germline difference seen at one junction end. The chain uses TRBV7-7 and TRBJ2-2, with TRBD1 matching 9 bases. CDR1 SSHAT and CDR2 FNYEAQ come from the germline V gene (reference sequence). The CDR3 totals 17 residues. CDR3 region: CASSPRTGQGNTGELFF. DNA for the CDR3: TGTGCTAGCAGCCCGCGGACGGGACAGGGGAACACCGGGGAGCTGTTTTTT. Using reference TRBV7-7 and TRBJ2-2 for the parts outside the CDR3, the full variable domain is GAGVSQSPRYKVTKRGQDVTLRCDPISSHATLYWYQQALGQGPEFLTYFNYEAQPDKSGLPSDRFSAERPEGSISTLTIQRTEQRDSAMYRCASSPRTGQGNTGELFFGEGSRLTVL.

This chain joins TRBV6-4 and TRBJ1-4; no reliable D call. The V end lost 3 bases, the J end lost 7 bases, and 9 bases lay between the germline ends. Germline CDR1 reads MRHNA; CDR2 reads SNTAGT. This CDR3 has 13 amino acids. The CDR3 DNA is TGTGCCAGCAGTGAAAGTAACGGTGAAAAACTGTTTTTT. This codes for CASSESNGEKLFF.

The gene calls are TRBV25-1 and TRBJ1-1; possibly TRBD1 for D (5 bases). The CDR3 totals 14 residues. Trimming pared 5 bases from V and 5 bases from J, leaving 15 bases between. Germline V gives CDR1 MGHDK, CDR2 SYGVNS. The CDR3 DNA sequence: TGTGCCAGCAGTCAGACTGGGACGTATACTGAAGCTTTCTTT. The encoded protein is CASSQTGTYTEAFF. The entire variable domain, with the rest obtained from reference TRBV25-1 and TRBJ1-1, is as follows: EADIYQTPRYLVIGTGKKITLECSQTMGHDKMYWYQQDPGMELHLIHYSYGVNSTEKGDLSSESTVSRIRTEHFPLTLESARPSHTSQYLCASSQTGTYTEAFFGQGTRLTVV.

Judged by abundance, this clone is medium-sized. This CDR3 is CAIKSDGRTEAFF. The DNA for the CDR3 is TGTGCCATCAAGTCGGATGGGCGGACTGAAGCTTTCTTT. V usage is TRBV10-3 and J usage is TRBJ1-1; D uncertain. The germline V gene has CDR1 ENHRY and CDR2 SYGVKD. V was pared by 7 bases and J by 5 bases, with 14 bases between. This CDR3 comprises 13 residues.

V gene TRBV6-6 combines with J gene TRBJ2-7; TRBD2 might be the D (5 bases). The CDR3 extends over 12 amino acids. V lost 6 bases to trimming and J lost 7 bases, with 13 bases between them. Germline-derived CDR1 and CDR2 are MNHNY and SVGAGI (reference sequence). The DNA of the CDR3 is TGTGCCAGCAGCAAAACTAGTTTGGAGCAGTACTTC. Its protein product is CASSKTSLEQYF.

This chain joins TRBV7-9 and TRBJ2-5; D could derive from TRBD1 or TRBD2 (5 bases each). Germline values: CDR1 SEHNR, CDR2 FQNEAQ (reference sequence). The ends were cut back, 2 bases at V and 5 bases at J, with 18 bases in the middle. This CDR3 comprises 16 residues. The CDR3 nucleotides read TGTGCCAGCAGCTTACCCAGCGCCCGGGGCACGGAGACCCAGTACTTC. Translated: CASSLPSARGTETQYF. The full variable domain, rest sourced from reference TRBV7-9 and TRBJ2-5, is DTGVSQNPRHKITKRGQNVTFRCDPISEHNRLYWYRQTLGQGPEFLTYFQNEAQLEKSRLLSDRFSAERPKGSFSTLEIQRTEQGDSAMYLCASSLPSARGTETQYFGPGTRLLVL.

This rearrangement joins TRBV14 to TRBJ2-1, with a weak D call TRBD2 (5 bases). The CDR3 totals 14 residues. In germline, CDR1 is SGHDN, CDR2 FVKESK. V lost 1 base and J 6 bases, leaving 10 bases between the germline ends. The CDR3 loop is CASSQVKGVNEQFF. CDR3 DNA sequence: TGTGCCAGCAGCCAAGTTAAGGGAGTCAATGAGCAGTTCTTC. Full variable domain (outside the CDR3, taken from reference TRBV14 and TRBJ2-1): EAGVTQFPSHSVIEKGQTVTLRCDPISGHDNLYWYRRVMGKEIKFLLHFVKESKQDESGMPNNRFLAERTGGTYSTLKVQPAELEDSGVYFCASSQVKGVNEQFFGPGTRLTVL.

The chain joins TRBV5-1 to TRBJ2-1, with D uncertain. Germline-derived CDR1 and CDR2 are SGHRS and YFSETQ. This CDR3 is built from 13 residues. The V gene lost 2 bases and the J gene lost 5 bases, with 8 bases spanning the gap. CDR3 region: CASSFSPNNEQFF. CDR3 coding DNA: TGCGCCAGCAGCTTTTCACCCAACAATGAGCAGTTCTTC. Full variable domain (missing parts from reference TRBV5-1 and TRBJ2-1): KAGVTQTPRYLIKTRGQQVTLSCSPISGHRSVSWYQQTPGQGLQFLFEYFSETQRNKGNFPGRFSGRQFSNSRSEMNVSTLELGDSALYLCASSFSPNNEQFFGPGTRLTVL.